This is a list of T cell receptor beta chains from one sample in a study of T cell responses to AZD1222 COVID-19 vaccine. This table comes from immunoSEQ multiplex PCR, and its TCRdb copy is limited to in-frame clones, with some not included. Here the sample spans under 150,000 clones, around 93% being singletons. The source was peripheral blood, collected on day 0 of AZD1222 vaccination. The receptors were sampled from an adult in good health. Both conserved end residues are part of each CDR3. Fields, in order: V gene, clone size, D gene, J gene, CDR3 protein, CDR3 DNA. The D gene is left open where the match is weak. Clone size is shown for a subset of rows, as once, few, many or a class of expanded clone.

TRBV7-9	NA	NA	TRBJ2-7	CASSPRDGLYEQYF	TGTGCCAGCAGCCCCCGGGACGGATTATACGAGCAGTACTTC
TRBV2	few	NA	TRBJ1-1	CASRVTGRDTEAFF	TGTGCCAGCAGAGTTACAGGGAGGGACACTGAAGCTTTCTTT
TRBV3-1/TRBV3-2	NA	NA	TRBJ2-7	CASRRTGTLPYEQYF	TGTGCCAGCAGGCGTACAGGGACTCTTCCCTACGAGCAGTACTTC
TRBV19	NA	NA	TRBJ1-2	CASSRQDLYGYTF	TGTGCCAGTAGTCGTCAGGATTTGTATGGCTACACCTTC
TRBV10-3	NA	NA	TRBJ1-2	CAIGRRGVDYGYTF	TGTGCCATCGGGAGGAGAGGGGTGGACTATGGCTACACCTTC
TRBV5-5	NA	NA	TRBJ1-2	CASSWTGAPGGYTF	TGTGCCAGCAGCTGGACCGGGGCCCCGGGTGGCTACACCTTC
TRBV19	NA	NA	TRBJ1-5	CASSREEGANQPQHF	TGTGCCAGTAGCCGCGAAGAAGGGGCAAATCAGCCCCAGCATTTT
TRBV3-1/TRBV3-2	NA	NA	TRBJ1-1	CASSQEPGRAFF	TGTGCCAGCAGCCAAGAGCCGGGACGGGCTTTCTTT
TRBV7-9	NA	NA	TRBJ1-2	CASSLQGTNYGYTF	TGTGCCAGCAGCTTACAGGGGACTAACTATGGCTACACCTTC
TRBV7-8	once	NA	TRBJ1-2	CASSPGGGNTF	TGTGCCAGCAGCCCCGGCGGGGGCAACACCTTC
TRBV5-6	NA	NA	TRBJ1-2	CASSHTSGPRGYTF	TGTGCCAGCAGCCACACGTCGGGACCGCGTGGCTACACCTTC
TRBV11-3	NA	NA	TRBJ1-3	CASSQGTSGNTIYF	TGTGCCAGCAGCCAGGGGACCTCTGGAAACACCATATATTTT
TRBV7-9	NA	TRBD2	TRBJ2-7	CASSRSGGKYEQYF	TGTGCCAGCAGCCGATCGGGGGGGAAATACGAGCAGTACTTC
TRBV2	NA	TRBD1	TRBJ2-2	CASSEGQGSTGELFF	TGTGCCAGCAGTGAGGGACAGGGGAGCACCGGGGAGCTGTTTTTT
TRBV6-4	NA	TRBD2	TRBJ2-3	CASSDGRGGGDTQYF	TGTGCCAGCAGTGACGGGCGGGGGGGCGGAGATACGCAGTATTTT
TRBV9	NA	NA	TRBJ1-2	CASSVAAAPRDGYTF	TGTGCCAGCAGCGTAGCCGCGGCGCCGAGGGATGGCTACACCTTC
TRBV7-6	NA	NA	TRBJ2-3	CASSAGPSTDTQYF	TGTGCCAGCAGCGCCGGCCCTAGCACAGATACGCAGTATTTT
TRBV5-1	NA	TRBD2	TRBJ2-1	CASSLITSGGNEQFF	TGCGCCAGCAGCTTAATCACTAGCGGGGGAAATGAGCAGTTCTTC